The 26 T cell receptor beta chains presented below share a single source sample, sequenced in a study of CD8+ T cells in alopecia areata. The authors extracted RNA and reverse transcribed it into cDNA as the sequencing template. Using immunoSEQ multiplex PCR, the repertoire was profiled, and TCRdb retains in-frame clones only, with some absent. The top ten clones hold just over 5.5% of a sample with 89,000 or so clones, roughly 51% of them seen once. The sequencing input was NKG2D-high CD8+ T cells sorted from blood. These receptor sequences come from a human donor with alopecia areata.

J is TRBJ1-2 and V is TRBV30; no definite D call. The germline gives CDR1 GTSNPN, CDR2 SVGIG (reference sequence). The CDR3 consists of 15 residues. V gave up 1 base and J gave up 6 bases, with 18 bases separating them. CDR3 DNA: TGTGCCTGGAGTGCCATGGGGATATCCGGGCATGGCTACACCTTC. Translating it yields CAWSAMGISGHGYTF.

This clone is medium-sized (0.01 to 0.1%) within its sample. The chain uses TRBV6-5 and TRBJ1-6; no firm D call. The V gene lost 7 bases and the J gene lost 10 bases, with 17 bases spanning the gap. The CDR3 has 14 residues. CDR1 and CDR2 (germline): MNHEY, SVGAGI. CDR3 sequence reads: CASTSSPDYSPLHF. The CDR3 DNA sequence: TGTGCCAGCACCAGTAGTCCGGACTACTCACCCCTCCACTTT.

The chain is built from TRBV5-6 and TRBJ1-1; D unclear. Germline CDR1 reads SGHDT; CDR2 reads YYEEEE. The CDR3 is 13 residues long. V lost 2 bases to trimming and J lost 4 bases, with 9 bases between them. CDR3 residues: CASSFGRSTEAFF. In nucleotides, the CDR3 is TGTGCCAGCAGCTTTGGCCGCTCCACTGAAGCTTTCTTT. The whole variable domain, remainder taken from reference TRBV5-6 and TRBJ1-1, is DAGVTQSPTHLIKTRGQQVTLRCSPKSGHDTVSWYQQALGQGPQFIFQYYEEEERQRGNFPDRFSGHQFPNYSSELNVNALLLGDSALYLCASSFGRSTEAFFGQGTRLTVV.

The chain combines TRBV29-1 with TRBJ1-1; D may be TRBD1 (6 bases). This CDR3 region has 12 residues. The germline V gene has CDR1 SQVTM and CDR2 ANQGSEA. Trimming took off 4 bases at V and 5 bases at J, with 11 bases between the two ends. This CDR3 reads CSVVQGLTEAFF. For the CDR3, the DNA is TGCAGCGTTGTCCAGGGGCTAACTGAAGCTTTCTTT.

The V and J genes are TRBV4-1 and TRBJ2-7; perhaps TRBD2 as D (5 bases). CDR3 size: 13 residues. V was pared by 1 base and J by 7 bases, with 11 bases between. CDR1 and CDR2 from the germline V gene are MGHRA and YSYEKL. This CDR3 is CASSQGPGNEQYF. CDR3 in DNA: TGCGCCAGCAGCCAAGGCCCGGGGAATGAGCAGTACTTC.

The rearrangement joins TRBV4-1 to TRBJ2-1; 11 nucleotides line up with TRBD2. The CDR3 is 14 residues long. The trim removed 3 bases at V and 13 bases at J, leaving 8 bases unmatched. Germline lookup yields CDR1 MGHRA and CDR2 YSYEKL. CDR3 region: CASSQGRLAGLQFF. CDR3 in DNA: TGCGCCAGCAGCCAGGGCCGACTAGCGGGACTACAGTTCTTC.

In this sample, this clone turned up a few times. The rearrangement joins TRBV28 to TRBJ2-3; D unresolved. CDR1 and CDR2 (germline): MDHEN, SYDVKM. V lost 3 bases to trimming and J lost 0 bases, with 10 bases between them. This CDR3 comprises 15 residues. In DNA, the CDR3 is TGTGCCAGCAGTTTGGGGATCCCTAGCACAGATACGCAGTATTTT. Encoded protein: CASSLGIPSTDTQYF.

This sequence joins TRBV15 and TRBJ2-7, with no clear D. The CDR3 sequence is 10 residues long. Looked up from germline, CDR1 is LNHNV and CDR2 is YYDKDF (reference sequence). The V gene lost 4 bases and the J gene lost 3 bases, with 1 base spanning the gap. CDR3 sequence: CATSIYEQYF. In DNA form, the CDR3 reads TGTGCCACCAGCATCTACGAGCAGTACTTC.

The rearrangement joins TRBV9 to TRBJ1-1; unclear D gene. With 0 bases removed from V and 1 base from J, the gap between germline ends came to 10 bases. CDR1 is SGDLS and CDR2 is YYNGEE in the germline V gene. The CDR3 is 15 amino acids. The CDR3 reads CASSVGGGANTEAFF. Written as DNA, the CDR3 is TGTGCCAGCAGCGTAGGAGGTGGAGCGAACACTGAAGCTTTCTTT.

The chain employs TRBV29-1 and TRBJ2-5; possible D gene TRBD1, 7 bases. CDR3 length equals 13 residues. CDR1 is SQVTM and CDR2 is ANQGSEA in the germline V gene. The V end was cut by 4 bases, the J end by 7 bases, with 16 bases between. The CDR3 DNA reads TGCAGCGTTGTTAGGGGGCAGGAGGGGACCCAGTACTTC. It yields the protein CSVVRGQEGTQYF.

The CDR3 DNA follows: TGTGCCAGCAGCCCTACCGACGAAGGATGGCAGCCCCAGCATTTT. Amino acids: CASSPTDEGWQPQHF. The chain joins TRBV7-2 to TRBJ1-5; D remains ambiguous. In germline, CDR1 is SGHTA, CDR2 FQGNSA. V gave up 5 bases and J gave up 7 bases, with 18 bases separating them. This CDR3 has 15 amino acids.

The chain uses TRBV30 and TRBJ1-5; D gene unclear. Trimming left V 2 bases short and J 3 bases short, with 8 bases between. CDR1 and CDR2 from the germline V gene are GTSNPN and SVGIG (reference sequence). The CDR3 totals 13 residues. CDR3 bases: TGTGCCTGGAGTCCGTACACCAATCAGCCCCAGCATTTT. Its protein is CAWSPYTNQPQHF.

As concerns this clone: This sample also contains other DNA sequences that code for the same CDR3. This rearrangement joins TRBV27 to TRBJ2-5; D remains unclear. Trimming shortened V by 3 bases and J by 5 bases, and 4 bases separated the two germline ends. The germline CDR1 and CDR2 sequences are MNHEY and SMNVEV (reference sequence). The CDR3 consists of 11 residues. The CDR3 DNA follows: TGTGCCAGCAGTTTGTGGGAGACCCAGTACTTC. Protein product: CASSLWETQYF.

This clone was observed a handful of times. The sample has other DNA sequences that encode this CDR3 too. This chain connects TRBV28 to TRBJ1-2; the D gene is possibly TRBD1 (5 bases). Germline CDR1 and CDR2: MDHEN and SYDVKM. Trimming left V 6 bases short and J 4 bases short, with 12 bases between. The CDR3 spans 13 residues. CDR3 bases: TGTGCCAGCAGCCCCCAGGGATCCTATGGCTACACCTTC. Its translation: CASSPQGSYGYTF.

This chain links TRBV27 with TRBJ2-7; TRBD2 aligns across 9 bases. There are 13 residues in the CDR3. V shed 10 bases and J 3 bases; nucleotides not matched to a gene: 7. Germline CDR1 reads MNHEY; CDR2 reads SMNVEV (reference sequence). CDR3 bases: TGTGCCACGGGATTTAGCGGGAGCTACGAGCAGTACTTC. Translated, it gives CATGFSGSYEQYF.

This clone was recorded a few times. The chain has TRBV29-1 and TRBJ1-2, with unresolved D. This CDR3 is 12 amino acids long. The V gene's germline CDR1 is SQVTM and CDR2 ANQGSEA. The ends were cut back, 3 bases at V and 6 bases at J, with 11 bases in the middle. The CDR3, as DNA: TGCAGCGTTGATTTAGGGATTCATGGCTACACCTTC. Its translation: CSVDLGIHGYTF.

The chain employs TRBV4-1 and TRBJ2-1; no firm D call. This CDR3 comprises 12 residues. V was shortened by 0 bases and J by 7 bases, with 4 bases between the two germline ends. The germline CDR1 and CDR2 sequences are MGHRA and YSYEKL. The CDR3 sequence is CASSQETNEQFF. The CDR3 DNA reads TGCGCCAGCAGCCAAGAGACTAATGAGCAGTTCTTC.

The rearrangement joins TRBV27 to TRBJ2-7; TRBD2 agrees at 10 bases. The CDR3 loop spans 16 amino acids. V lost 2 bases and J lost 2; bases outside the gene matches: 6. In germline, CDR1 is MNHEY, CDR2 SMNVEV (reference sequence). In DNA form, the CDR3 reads TGTGCCAGCAGTTTAGATGGACTAGCGGATGCCTACGAGCAGTACTTC. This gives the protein CASSLDGLADAYEQYF.

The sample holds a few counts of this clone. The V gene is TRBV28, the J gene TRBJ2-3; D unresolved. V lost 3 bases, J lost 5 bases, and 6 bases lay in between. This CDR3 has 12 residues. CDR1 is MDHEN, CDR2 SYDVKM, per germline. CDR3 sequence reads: CASSFPGDTQYF. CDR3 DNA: TGTGCCAGCAGTTTCCCTGGAGATACGCAGTATTTT.

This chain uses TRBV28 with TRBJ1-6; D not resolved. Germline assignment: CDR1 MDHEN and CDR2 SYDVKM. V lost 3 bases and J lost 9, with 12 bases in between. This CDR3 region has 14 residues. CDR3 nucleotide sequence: TGTGCCAGCAGTTTCCTACGCCCCCTTTCACCCCTCCACTTT. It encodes CASSFLRPLSPLHF.

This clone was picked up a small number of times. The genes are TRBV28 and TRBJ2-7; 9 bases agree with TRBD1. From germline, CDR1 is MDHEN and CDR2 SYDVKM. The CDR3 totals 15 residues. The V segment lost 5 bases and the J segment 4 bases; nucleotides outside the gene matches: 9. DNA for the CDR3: TGTGCCAGCAGTCCTGACAGGGGGAATGGGTACGAGCAGTACTTC. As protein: CASSPDRGNGYEQYF.

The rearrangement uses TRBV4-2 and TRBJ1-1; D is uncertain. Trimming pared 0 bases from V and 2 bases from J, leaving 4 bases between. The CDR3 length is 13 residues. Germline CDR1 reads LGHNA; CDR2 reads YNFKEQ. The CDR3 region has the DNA TGTGCCAGCAGCCAAGAGGATAACACTGAAGCTTTCTTT. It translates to CASSQEDNTEAFF.

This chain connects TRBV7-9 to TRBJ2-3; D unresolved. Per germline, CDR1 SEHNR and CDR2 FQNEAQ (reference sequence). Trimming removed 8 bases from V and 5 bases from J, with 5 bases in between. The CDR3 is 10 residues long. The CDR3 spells CASGKDTQYF. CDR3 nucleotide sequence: TGTGCCAGCGGAAAAGATACGCAGTATTTT.

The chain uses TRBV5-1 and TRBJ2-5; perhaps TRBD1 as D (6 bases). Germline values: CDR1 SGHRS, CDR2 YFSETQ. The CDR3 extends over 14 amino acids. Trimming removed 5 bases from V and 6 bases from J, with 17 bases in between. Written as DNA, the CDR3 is TGCGCCAGCAGTCTGGCTGGGGACAAAAAGACCCAGTACTTC. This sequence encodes CASSLAGDKKTQYF. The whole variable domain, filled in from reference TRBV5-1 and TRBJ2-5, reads KAGVTQTPRYLIKTRGQQVTLSCSPISGHRSVSWYQQTPGQGLQFLFEYFSETQRNKGNFPGRFSGRQFSNSRSEMNVSTLELGDSALYLCASSLAGDKKTQYFGPGTRLLVL.

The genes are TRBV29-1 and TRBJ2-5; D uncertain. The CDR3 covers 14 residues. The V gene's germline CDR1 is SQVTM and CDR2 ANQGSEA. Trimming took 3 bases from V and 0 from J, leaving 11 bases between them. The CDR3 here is CSVDIVVDQETQYF. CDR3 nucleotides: TGCAGCGTTGATATTGTCGTTGACCAAGAGACCCAGTACTTC.

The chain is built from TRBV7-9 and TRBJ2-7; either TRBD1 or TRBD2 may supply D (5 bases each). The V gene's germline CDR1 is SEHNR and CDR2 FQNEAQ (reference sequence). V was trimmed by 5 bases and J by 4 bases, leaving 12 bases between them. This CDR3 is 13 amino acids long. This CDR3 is CASSPPEGYEQYF. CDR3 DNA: TGTGCCAGCAGCCCTCCCGAGGGGTACGAGCAGTACTTC.